Included here is one T cell receptor (beta chain) sequence, with context. This sample was taken from a study of blood T cell repertoires in COVID-19. Sequencing used immunoSEQ multiplex PCR; TCRdb keeps in-frame clones, though not all of them. The sample lists approximately 180,000 clones, 82% occurring once. The CDR3 sequence is 16 residues long. The germline V gene has CDR1 SGHRS and CDR2 YFSETQ. Trimming cost V 0 bases and J 3 bases, with 15 bases left between them. The rearrangement links TRBV5-1 to TRBJ1-2; D is unresolved. The clonotype originates from a woman in her 70s with acute or convalescent COVID-19. Sequenced: peripheral blood. The CDR3, as DNA: TGCGCCAGCAGCTTGGACGGGTCTCTCTCGGACTATGGCTACACCTTC. Translated, it gives CASSLDGSLSDYGYTF.